This T cell receptor (beta chain) appears in the sequencing data of a study of T-cell reconstitution after alpha-beta-depleted transplantation in children (dated by TCRdb to between 2015 and 2016). Some background on the complete study: T-cell immune reconstitution after TCRalphabeta/CD19-depleted allogeneic hematopoietic cell transplantation in children was quantitatively tracked in the study by means of TCR repertoire profiling.

The germline V gene (reference sequence) specifies DFQATT as CDR1 and SNEGSKA as CDR2. The junction shows trimming of 3 bases on V and 3 bases on J, and the gene matches do not reach 10 bases of it. Inclusive of the bounding cysteine and phenylalanine, the CDR3 is 16 residues long. Only the CDR3 portion is preserved as DNA: 48 bases, with reading frame beginning at the first base. This clonotype was observed a handful of times. The antigen it recognizes is unknown. Base-call qualities are not available, and no considerably larger clone is one nucleotide away. The library was obtained by PCR. Sequencing was performed on an Illumina HiSeq 2500. Molecular barcoding was employed in the preparation of TCR libraries, with unique molecular identifiers being used to normalize TCRbeta repertoire quantification. The public reads were reprocessed in TCRdb via fastp at Q25 and MiXCR, keeping in-frame beta chains. Rows are unified per CDR3 protein, each entry keeping the most common DNA and genes. Counted in this sample were just under 550,000 distinct CDR3 sequences; 15% to 20% of them appeared once. Of the sample, over 3% is held by the ten largest clones.

The rearrangement joined TRBV20-1 to TRBJ1-2; 10 central bases correspond to TRBD1. The origin of this receptor is a human donor who donated a stem cell graft to a child with acute lymphoblastic leukemia. The sequencing used PBMCs from the stem cell graft donor, collected from the stem cell graft. The DNA is TGCAGTGCTAGTATCCCACCCGGGACAGGGGACTATGGCTACACCTTC. Translated, it reads CSASIPPGTGDYGYTF.